What follows is one T cell receptor beta chain and its context. No antigen is known for it. Doses given second, at about 4 or about 12 weeks, were pooled. The repertoire was sequenced with immunoSEQ multiplex PCR; TCRdb's copy has only in-frame clones and lacks some. Of some 120,000 clones in the sample, approximately 85% were seen once. The record originates from a study of T cell responses to AZD1222 COVID-19 vaccine. Findings and limits, study-wide: Baseline seropositives among AZD1222 recipients totaled only 5 to 7. Sampling captured repertoires only after the peak T cell response. A rise in Spike-specific TCR breadth and depth followed two AZD1222 doses.

The clonotype comes from an adult who received the AZD1222 COVID-19 vaccine. Sequencing used peripheral blood, obtained 28 days after the second AZD1222 dose.

CDR3 loop: CASSLGGAWETQYF. The CDR3 bases are TGTGCCAGCAGCTTGGGGGGAGCCTGGGAGACCCAGTACTTC. J is TRBJ2-5 and V is TRBV7-2; D possibly corresponds to TRBD2 (6 bases). There are 14 residues in the CDR3. From germline, CDR1 is SGHTA and CDR2 FQGNSA. The V end was cut by 3 bases, the J end by 5 bases, with 13 bases between. The complete variable domain, with remaining parts taken from reference TRBV7-2 and TRBJ2-5, reads GAGVSQSPSNKVTEKGKDVELRCDPISGHTALYWYRQSLGQGLEFLIYFQGNSAPDKSGLPSDRFSAERTGGSVSTLTIQRTQQEDSAVYLCASSLGGAWETQYFGPGTRLLVL.